The present TCR beta chain was sequenced within a study of PD-1 blockade in classical Hodgkin lymphoma (dated by TCRdb to 2020 to 2021). Regarding the research as a whole: Nivolumab dosing was 3 mg/kg intravenously every 2 weeks, continuing until either disease progression or unacceptable toxicity. To define a peripheral blood immune signature of response to PD-1 blockade in classical Hodgkin lymphoma, the study combined TCR beta sequencing with CyTOF.

The germline V gene encodes CDR1 ENHRY and CDR2 SYGVKD. The CDR3 runs 14 residues from the cysteine to the phenylalanine. Just CDR3 DNA is preserved here, 42 bases in frame from base 1. V loses 3 bases of germline sequence and J loses 4 bases, and the interval between the two ends is 10 bases. Concerning this clone itself: The antigen it recognizes is unknown. Per-base qualities were not stored, and no clone one base away is much larger.

This sample's time point label indicates: cycle 1 day 1 (C1D1), immediately before nivolumab initiation. Every trial patient had relapsed following autologous stem cell transplantation, and prior brentuximab vedotin exposure was what differed among cohorts A, B and C. Magnetic negative selection with a Miltenyi CD4+ T cell isolation kit was used to purify CD4+ T cells from thawed PBMCs. A total of fewer than 70 patients with relapsed/refractory classical Hodgkin lymphoma made up the trial cohort, and each patient's best overall response was complete response, partial response or progressive disease. In the multi-cohort phase II CheckMate 205 trial, trial patients received single-agent nivolumab. Best overall response was determined by an independent review committee according to the 2007 International Working Group response criteria. Trial PBMCs were collected just before the start of nivolumab (C1D1) and during therapy at cycle 2 day 1 and cycle 4 day 1. After peripheral blood was drawn into 8 mL Vacutainer Cell Preparation Tubes, PBMCs were isolated by centrifugation and then cryopreserved. Purified CD4+ and CD8+ fractions were prepared only for cases in which an additional PBMC sample was available. Magnetically labelled cells were depleted on LS columns in a quadroMACS separator, and the flow-through was collected as the purified fraction.

The Qiagen DNeasy kit was used to extract genomic DNA both from unsorted PBMCs and from the negatively selected CD4+ and CD8+ fractions. TCR beta CDR3 regions were amplified by immunoSEQ multiplex PCR using primers annealing to V and J segments. A synthetic immune receptor repertoire was used to minimize amplification bias, and remaining bias was computationally removed after sequencing. For the original study's pipeline: Custom Python scripts were used to quantify repertoire diversity as the Shannon entropy index. Unsorted, CD4+ and CD8+ repertoires were analyzed separately, except in combined analyses where CD4+ and CD8+ sequences were merged in silico. A clone counted as expanded when the clone's frequency after treatment rose at least 2-fold relative to C1D1, and clones undetected at baseline were given a pseudocount of 0.5. Singleton clones were defined as clones with 0 or 1 copy at C1D1, and non-singleton clones were defined as clones with 2 or more copies. Clones expanded in unsorted samples were assigned a CD4+, CD8+ or unknown annotation through matching of protein sequences in sorted samples from the same patient. Wilcoxon tests were applied to paired samples to test diversity changes from C1D1 to C4D1. TCRdb mirrors the immuneACCESS table, restricted to in-frame sequences. Some clones are absent from its copies; in checked studies, under half trace to an unresolved V gene, and the reason for the others is unknown. V and J calls and clone size follow that table, whereas D and trimming were derived from the DNA. For this sample there are 25,000 to 30,000 clones; about 80% appear just once. The leading ten clones occupy about 2.4% of the sample.

Overall results and qualifications from the work: Lower diversity was seen in patients whose nivolumab began less than 1 year after ASCT, and these patients were left out of later analyses so that immune reconstitution would not confound the results. Trial patients with a complete response had baseline diversity similar to that of newly diagnosed patients, while partial responders and progressors had significantly lower diversity. Baseline TCR diversity was reported to be lower in newly diagnosed patients than in healthy donors, and even lower in relapsed/refractory patients. CD4+ but not CD8+ TCR diversity rose significantly by C4D1 (p=0.0027 vs p=0.16), most apparent in complete responders (p=0.02). Only a single clinical trial cohort was studied, and what caused the repertoire differences, possibly disease activity or prior therapy, remained undefined.

The receptor's source is a human donor with classical Hodgkin lymphoma. The sequencing used CD4+ T cells from blood, collected at baseline. The chain uses TRBV10-3 and TRBJ1-3, with a weak D call of TRBD1 (5 bases match). The DNA sequence is given as TGTGCCATCAGTGACACTAGGGACGGAAACACCATATATTTT. The resulting protein is CAISDTRDGNTIYF.